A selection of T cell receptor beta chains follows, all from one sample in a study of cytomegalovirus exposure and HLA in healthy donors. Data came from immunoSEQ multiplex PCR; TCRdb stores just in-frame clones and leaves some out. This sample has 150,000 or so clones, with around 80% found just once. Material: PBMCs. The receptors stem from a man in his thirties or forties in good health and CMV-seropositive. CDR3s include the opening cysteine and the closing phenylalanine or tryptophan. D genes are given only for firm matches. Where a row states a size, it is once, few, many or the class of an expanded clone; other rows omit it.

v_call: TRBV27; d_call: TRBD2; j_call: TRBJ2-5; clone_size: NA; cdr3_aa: CASSPGLEETQYF; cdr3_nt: TGTGCCAGCAGTCCGGGACTAGAAGAGACCCAGTACTTC
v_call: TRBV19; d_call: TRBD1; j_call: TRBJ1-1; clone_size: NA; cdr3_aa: CATIDRDTEAFF; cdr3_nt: TGTGCCACTATTGACAGGGACACTGAAGCTTTCTTT
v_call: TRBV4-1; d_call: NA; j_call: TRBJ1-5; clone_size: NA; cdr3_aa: CASSPQAVSNQPQHF; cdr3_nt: TGCGCCAGCAGCCCACAGGCAGTTAGCAATCAGCCCCAGCATTTT
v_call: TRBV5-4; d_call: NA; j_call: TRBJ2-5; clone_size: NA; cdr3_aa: CASSFGQTQETQYF; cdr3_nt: TGTGCCAGCAGCTTCGGACAGACCCAAGAGACCCAGTACTTC
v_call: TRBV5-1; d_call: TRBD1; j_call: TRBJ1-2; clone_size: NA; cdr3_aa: CASSRTGGGYGYTF; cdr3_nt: TGCGCCAGCAGCAGAACAGGGGGCGGTTATGGCTACACCTTC
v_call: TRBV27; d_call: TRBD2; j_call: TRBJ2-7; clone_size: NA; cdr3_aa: CASRPQGGWTYEQYF; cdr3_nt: TGTGCCAGCAGACCCCAGGGAGGGTGGACCTACGAGCAGTACTTC
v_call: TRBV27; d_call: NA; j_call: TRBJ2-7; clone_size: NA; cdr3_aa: CASSSRPYEQYF; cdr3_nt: TGTGCCAGCAGTTCCAGGCCCTACGAGCAGTACTTC
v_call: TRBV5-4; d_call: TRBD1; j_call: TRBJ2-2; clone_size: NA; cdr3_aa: CASSLRNRGTGELFF; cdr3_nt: TGTGCCAGCAGCTTGCGGAACAGGGGAACCGGGGAGCTGTTTTTT
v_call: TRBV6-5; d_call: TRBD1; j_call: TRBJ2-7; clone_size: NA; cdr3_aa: CASSPRQGFSYEQYF; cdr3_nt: TGTGCCAGCAGTCCACGACAGGGTTTCTCCTACGAGCAGTACTTC
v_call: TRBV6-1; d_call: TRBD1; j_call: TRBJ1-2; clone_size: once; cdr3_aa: CASADRGGYGYTF; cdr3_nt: TGTGCCAGCGCGGACAGGGGGGGATATGGCTACACCTTC
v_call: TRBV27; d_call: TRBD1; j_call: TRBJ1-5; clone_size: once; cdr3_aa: CASSLDRGNQPQHF; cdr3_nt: TGTGCCAGCAGTTTAGACAGGGGGAATCAGCCCCAGCATTTT
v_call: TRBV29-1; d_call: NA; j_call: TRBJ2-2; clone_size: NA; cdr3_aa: CSVGQGTGELFF; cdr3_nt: TGCAGCGTTGGTCAGGGTACCGGGGAGCTGTTTTTT
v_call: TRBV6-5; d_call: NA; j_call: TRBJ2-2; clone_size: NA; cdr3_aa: CASSFSTGELFF; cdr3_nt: TGTGCCAGCAGTTTTAGCACCGGGGAGCTGTTTTTT
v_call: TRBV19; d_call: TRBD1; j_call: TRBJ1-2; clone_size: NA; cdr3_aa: CASNPTIRTGVGYGYTF; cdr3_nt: TGTGCCAGTAACCCCACGATTCGGACAGGGGTTGGATATGGCTACACCTTC
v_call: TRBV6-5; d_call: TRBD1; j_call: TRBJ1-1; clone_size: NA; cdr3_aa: CASSRGQGASEAFF; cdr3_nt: TGTGCCAGCAGTCGCGGACAGGGGGCGTCTGAAGCTTTCTTT
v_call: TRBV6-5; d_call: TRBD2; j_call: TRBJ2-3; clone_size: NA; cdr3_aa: CASSSGLSGTDTQYF; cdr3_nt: TGTGCCAGCAGCTCGGGACTATCGGGCACAGATACGCAGTATTTT
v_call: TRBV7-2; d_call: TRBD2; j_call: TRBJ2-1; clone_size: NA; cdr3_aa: CASSYTSGSFDEQFF; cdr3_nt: TGTGCCAGCAGCTACACTAGCGGGAGTTTTGATGAGCAGTTCTTC
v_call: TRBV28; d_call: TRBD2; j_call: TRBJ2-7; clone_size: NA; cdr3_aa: CASSPRLAVYEQYF; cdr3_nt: TGTGCCAGCAGTCCGAGACTAGCCGTTTACGAGCAGTACTTC
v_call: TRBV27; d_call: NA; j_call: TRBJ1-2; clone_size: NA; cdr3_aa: CASSPWGLNYGYTF; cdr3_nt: TGTGCCAGCAGTCCGTGGGGACTTAACTATGGCTACACCTTC
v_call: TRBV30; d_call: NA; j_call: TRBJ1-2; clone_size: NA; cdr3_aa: CAWTPPGLRANYGYTF; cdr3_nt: TGTGCCTGGACCCCCCCGGGACTTAGAGCTAACTATGGCTACACCTTC
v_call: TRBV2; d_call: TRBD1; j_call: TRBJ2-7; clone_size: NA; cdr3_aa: CASSWGQGGEQYF; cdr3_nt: TGTGCCAGCAGTTGGGGACAGGGAGGCGAGCAGTACTTC
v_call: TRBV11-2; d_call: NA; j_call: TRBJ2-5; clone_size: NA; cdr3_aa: CASSLFRETQYF; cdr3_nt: TGTGCCAGCAGCTTATTCCGGGAGACCCAGTACTTC
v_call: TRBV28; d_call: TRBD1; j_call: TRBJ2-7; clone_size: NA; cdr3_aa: CASSLFPRTGGFEQYF; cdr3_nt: TGTGCCAGCAGTTTATTCCCGAGGACAGGGGGCTTCGAGCAGTACTTC
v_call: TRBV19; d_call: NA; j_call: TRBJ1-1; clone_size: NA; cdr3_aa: CASKSSGTEAFF; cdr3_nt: TGTGCCAGTAAGTCGTCAGGTACTGAAGCTTTCTTT
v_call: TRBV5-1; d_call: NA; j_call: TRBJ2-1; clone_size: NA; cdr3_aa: CASRSEYNEQFF; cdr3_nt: TGCGCCAGCAGAAGCGAGTACAATGAGCAGTTCTTC
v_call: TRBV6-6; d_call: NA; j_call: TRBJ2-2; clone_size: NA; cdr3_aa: CASLAVANTGELFF; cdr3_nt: TGTGCCAGCCTGGCGGTGGCGAACACCGGGGAGCTGTTTTTT
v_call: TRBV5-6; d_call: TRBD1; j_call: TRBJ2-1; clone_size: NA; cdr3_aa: CASSQQGVNEQFF; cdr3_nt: TGTGCCAGCAGCCAACAGGGGGTAAATGAGCAGTTCTTC
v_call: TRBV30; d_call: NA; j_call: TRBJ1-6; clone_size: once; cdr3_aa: CAWRSVDRTYNSPLHF; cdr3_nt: TGTGCCTGGAGGTCGGTGGACAGAACCTATAATTCACCCCTCCACTTT
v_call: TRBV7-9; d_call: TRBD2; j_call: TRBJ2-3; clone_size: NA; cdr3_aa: CASSLPFRLAGTTDTQYF; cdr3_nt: TGTGCCAGCAGCTTACCTTTTCGACTAGCGGGGACCACAGATACGCAGTATTTT
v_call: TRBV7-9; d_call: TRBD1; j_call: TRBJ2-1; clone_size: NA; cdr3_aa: CASQIQGAFEQFF; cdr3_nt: TGTGCCAGCCAAATACAGGGGGCGTTCGAGCAGTTCTTC
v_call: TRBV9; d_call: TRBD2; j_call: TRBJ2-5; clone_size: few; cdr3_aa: CASSVGGGRSQETQYF; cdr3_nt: TGTGCCAGCAGCGTAGGTGGCGGGAGGAGCCAAGAGACCCAGTACTTC
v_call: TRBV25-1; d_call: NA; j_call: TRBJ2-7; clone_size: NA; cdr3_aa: CASTPPESYEQYF; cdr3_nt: TGTGCCAGTACCCCACCAGAATCCTACGAGCAGTACTTC
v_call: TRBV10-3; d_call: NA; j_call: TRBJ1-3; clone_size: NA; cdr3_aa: CAIGPNDRGNTIYF; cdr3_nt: TGTGCCATCGGACCGAACGACAGGGGAAACACCATATATTTT